This is a list of T cell receptor beta chains from one sample in a study of neoadjuvant anti-PD-1 for oral cavity cancer. The protocol was immunoSEQ multiplex PCR, while the TCRdb copy is restricted to in-frame clones and leaves out a portion. The sample lists around 11,000 clones, roughly half occurring once. Sequenced material: tumor tissue, taken before nivolumab (anti-PD-1) treatment. These receptors all stem from a person between 35 and 79 years old with oral cavity squamous cell carcinoma. Each CDR3 is given with its conserved first and last residue. D genes are given only for firm matches. Size is stated for part of the rows, as once, few or many counts, or as a class when the clone is expanded.

j_gene: TRBJ2-5
d_gene: -
abundance: few
v_gene: TRBV28
CDR3aa: CASSVAGQVQETQYF
CDR3nt: TGTGCCAGCAGCGTAGCGGGACAGGTTCAAGAGACCCAGTACTTC

j_gene: TRBJ2-7
d_gene: -
abundance: -
v_gene: TRBV2
CDR3aa: CASSVLGALLEQYF
CDR3nt: TGTGCCAGCAGTGTCTTGGGGGCCCTCCTCGAGCAGTACTTC

j_gene: TRBJ1-5
d_gene: -
abundance: -
v_gene: TRBV4-1
CDR3aa: CASSQDMGQGFQPQHF
CDR3nt: TGCGCCAGCAGCCAAGATATGGGGCAGGGTTTCCAGCCCCAGCATTTT

j_gene: TRBJ1-2
d_gene: -
abundance: few
v_gene: TRBV6-5
CDR3aa: CASRELNYGYTF
CDR3nt: TGTGCCAGCAGGGAGCTGAACTATGGCTACACCTTC

j_gene: TRBJ2-2
d_gene: -
abundance: -
v_gene: TRBV29-1
CDR3aa: CSVRRSANTGELFF
CDR3nt: TGCAGCGTCAGAAGATCCGCGAACACCGGGGAGCTGTTTTTT

j_gene: TRBJ1-6
d_gene: -
abundance: -
v_gene: TRBV7-3
CDR3aa: CASSLSRGDGSPLHF
CDR3nt: TGTGCCAGCAGCTTATCGAGAGGGGACGGTTCACCCCTCCACTTT

j_gene: TRBJ1-1
d_gene: TRBD1
abundance: -
v_gene: TRBV19
CDR3aa: CASSTHRGSSTEAFF
CDR3nt: TGTGCCAGTAGTACCCACAGGGGGTCGAGCACTGAAGCTTTCTTT

j_gene: TRBJ1-1
d_gene: -
abundance: medium-sized
v_gene: TRBV2
CDR3aa: CASTDQGPRNTEAFF
CDR3nt: TGTGCCAGCACCGATCAGGGACCGAGGAACACTGAAGCTTTCTTT

j_gene: TRBJ2-2
d_gene: -
abundance: -
v_gene: TRBV19
CDR3aa: CASSIGGGGGSRELFF
CDR3nt: TGTGCCAGTAGTATCGGTGGAGGAGGGGGCAGCCGGGAGCTGTTTTTT

j_gene: TRBJ2-3
d_gene: TRBD1
abundance: -
v_gene: TRBV5-6
CDR3aa: CASSKTGALTDTQYF
CDR3nt: TGTGCCAGCAGCAAGACAGGGGCTTTAACAGATACGCAGTATTTT

j_gene: TRBJ1-4
d_gene: -
abundance: few
v_gene: TRBV20-1
CDR3aa: CSVRVNEKLFF
CDR3nt: TGCAGTGTAAGGGTTAATGAAAAACTGTTTTTT

j_gene: TRBJ2-5
d_gene: -
abundance: -
v_gene: TRBV14
CDR3aa: CASSRDNLQETQYF
CDR3nt: TGTGCCAGCAGCCGAGATAATTTACAAGAGACCCAGTACTTC

j_gene: TRBJ1-5
d_gene: TRBD1
abundance: -
v_gene: TRBV4-3
CDR3aa: CASSHFQGARQPQHF
CDR3nt: TGCGCCAGCAGCCACTTCCAGGGGGCAAGGCAGCCCCAGCATTTT

j_gene: TRBJ2-3
d_gene: -
abundance: -
v_gene: TRBV13
CDR3aa: CASSLIGGGTDTQYF
CDR3nt: TGTGCCAGCAGCTTAATTGGCGGCGGCACAGATACGCAGTATTTT

j_gene: TRBJ1-1
d_gene: -
abundance: -
v_gene: TRBV7-9
CDR3aa: CASSFAEGSIRAFF
CDR3nt: TGTGCCAGCAGCTTTGCTGAGGGGAGCATTAGGGCTTTCTTT

j_gene: TRBJ1-1
d_gene: TRBD1
abundance: once
v_gene: TRBV14
CDR3aa: CASSHGDRGYQAEAFF
CDR3nt: TGTGCCAGCAGCCATGGTGACAGGGGGTATCAGGCTGAAGCTTTCTTT

j_gene: TRBJ2-5
d_gene: -
abundance: few
v_gene: TRBV27
CDR3aa: CASSSWGRGQETQYF
CDR3nt: TGTGCCAGCAGTTCCTGGGGGCGCGGCCAAGAGACCCAGTACTTC

j_gene: TRBJ2-1
d_gene: TRBD2
abundance: few
v_gene: TRBV9
CDR3aa: CASSLWTSGPYNEQFF
CDR3nt: TGTGCCAGCAGCCTATGGACTAGCGGCCCTTACAATGAGCAGTTCTTC

j_gene: TRBJ2-7
d_gene: -
abundance: once
v_gene: TRBV30
CDR3aa: CAWSVVQGFSEQYF
CDR3nt: TGTGCCTGGAGTGTCGTACAGGGATTTTCCGAGCAGTACTTC

j_gene: TRBJ1-3
d_gene: -
abundance: -
v_gene: TRBV2
CDR3aa: CASSDGASFFSGNTIYF
CDR3nt: TGTGCCAGCAGTGATGGCGCATCGTTCTTCTCTGGAAACACCATATATTTT

j_gene: TRBJ2-1
d_gene: -
abundance: -
v_gene: TRBV5-4
CDR3aa: CASSLEGGPYNEQFF
CDR3nt: TGTGCCAGCAGCTTGGAGGGGGGGCCCTACAATGAGCAGTTCTTC

j_gene: TRBJ2-5
d_gene: -
abundance: -
v_gene: TRBV9
CDR3aa: CASSVAPGNQETQYF
CDR3nt: TGTGCCAGCAGCGTAGCTCCAGGAAACCAAGAGACCCAGTACTTC

j_gene: TRBJ1-4
d_gene: -
abundance: -
v_gene: TRBV7-2
CDR3aa: CASTLTRRTNEKLFF
CDR3nt: TGTGCCAGCACCCTAACGAGGAGGACTAATGAAAAACTGTTTTTT

j_gene: TRBJ2-2
d_gene: TRBD1
abundance: large
v_gene: TRBV2
CDR3aa: CASSRRTGTTGELFF
CDR3nt: TGTGCCAGCAGCAGACGGACAGGGACCACCGGGGAGCTGTTTTTT

j_gene: TRBJ2-1
d_gene: -
abundance: medium-sized
v_gene: TRBV9
CDR3aa: CASSISGSGEQFF
CDR3nt: TGTGCCAGCAGCATATCGGGGTCCGGGGAGCAGTTCTTC

j_gene: TRBJ1-1
d_gene: -
abundance: -
v_gene: TRBV2
CDR3aa: CASSVLVEAFF
CDR3nt: TGTGCCAGCAGTGTCTTGGTGGAAGCTTTCTTT

j_gene: TRBJ2-1
d_gene: TRBD2
abundance: -
v_gene: TRBV2
CDR3aa: CASNRRRGVENEQFF
CDR3nt: TGTGCCAGCAATCGGAGGCGGGGGGTTGAAAATGAGCAGTTCTTC

j_gene: TRBJ2-3
d_gene: -
abundance: few
v_gene: TRBV5-6
CDR3aa: CASSLPQAPDTQYF
CDR3nt: TGTGCCAGCAGCTTGCCCCAGGCCCCAGATACGCAGTATTTT

j_gene: TRBJ2-5
d_gene: -
abundance: -
v_gene: TRBV5-1
CDR3aa: CASSLVPGPETQYF
CDR3nt: TGCGCCAGCAGCTTAGTTCCAGGGCCCGAGACCCAGTACTTC

j_gene: TRBJ1-6
d_gene: -
abundance: -
v_gene: TRBV7-8
CDR3aa: CASSLVGSSYNSPLHF
CDR3nt: TGTGCCAGCAGCTTAGTGGGGAGCTCCTATAATTCACCCCTCCACTTT

j_gene: TRBJ2-2
d_gene: TRBD2
abundance: few
v_gene: TRBV7-2
CDR3aa: CASRTSGGSGTGELFF
CDR3nt: TGTGCCAGCAGGACTAGCGGGGGGAGTGGCACCGGGGAGCTGTTTTTT

j_gene: TRBJ1-5
d_gene: TRBD1
abundance: medium-sized
v_gene: TRBV28
CDR3aa: CASSLGTGVGDSNQPQHF
CDR3nt: TGTGCCAGCAGTTTAGGGACAGGGGTCGGGGATAGCAATCAGCCCCAGCATTTT

j_gene: TRBJ2-1
d_gene: -
abundance: few
v_gene: TRBV18
CDR3aa: CASSPTGRSYNEQFF
CDR3nt: TGTGCCAGCTCACCGACAGGTCGGTCCTACAATGAGCAGTTCTTC

j_gene: TRBJ1-1
d_gene: -
abundance: once
v_gene: TRBV18
CDR3aa: CASSPSGGRLNTEAFF
CDR3nt: TGTGCCAGCTCACCGTCAGGAGGACGTCTGAACACTGAAGCTTTCTTT

j_gene: TRBJ2-5
d_gene: -
abundance: -
v_gene: TRBV28
CDR3aa: CASGPTQYF
CDR3nt: TGTGCCAGCGGCCCCACCCAGTACTTC

j_gene: TRBJ2-2
d_gene: TRBD1
abundance: -
v_gene: TRBV5-6
CDR3aa: CATMTGPDTGELFF
CDR3nt: TGTGCCACCATGACAGGGCCGGACACCGGGGAGCTGTTTTTT

j_gene: TRBJ2-7
d_gene: -
abundance: -
v_gene: TRBV30
CDR3aa: CAWSADRYEQYF
CDR3nt: TGTGCCTGGAGTGCGGACAGATACGAGCAGTACTTC

j_gene: TRBJ1-5
d_gene: -
abundance: -
v_gene: TRBV27
CDR3aa: CASSLSLPNQPQHF
CDR3nt: TGTGCCAGCAGTTTATCCTTACCAAATCAGCCCCAGCATTTT

j_gene: TRBJ2-7
d_gene: -
abundance: few
v_gene: TRBV7-9
CDR3aa: CASMRTGRSYEQYF
CDR3nt: TGTGCCAGCATGCGGACCGGTCGGTCCTACGAGCAGTACTTC

j_gene: TRBJ1-6
d_gene: -
abundance: few
v_gene: TRBV10-3
CDR3aa: CASRNSQGNSPLHF
CDR3nt: TGTGCCAGCCGAAATTCACAGGGCAATTCACCCCTCCACTTT

j_gene: TRBJ1-1
d_gene: -
abundance: medium-sized
v_gene: TRBV10-1
CDR3aa: CASSSRLGEAFF
CDR3nt: TGCGCCAGCAGTTCCCGGCTGGGTGAAGCTTTCTTT

j_gene: TRBJ1-4
d_gene: -
abundance: few
v_gene: TRBV9
CDR3aa: CASSEGRQQNEKLFF
CDR3nt: TGTGCCAGCAGCGAGGGGAGACAGCAGAATGAAAAACTGTTTTTT